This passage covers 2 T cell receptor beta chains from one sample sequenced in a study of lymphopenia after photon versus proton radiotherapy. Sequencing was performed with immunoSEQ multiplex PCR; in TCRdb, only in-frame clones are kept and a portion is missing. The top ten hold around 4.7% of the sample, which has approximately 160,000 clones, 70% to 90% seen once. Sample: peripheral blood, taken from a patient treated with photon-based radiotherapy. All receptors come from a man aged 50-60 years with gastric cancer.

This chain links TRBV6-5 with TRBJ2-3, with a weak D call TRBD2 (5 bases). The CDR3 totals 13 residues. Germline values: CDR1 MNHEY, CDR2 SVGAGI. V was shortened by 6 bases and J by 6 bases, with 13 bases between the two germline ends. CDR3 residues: CASRSRRWDTQYF. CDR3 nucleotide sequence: TGTGCCAGCAGAAGTCGGAGGTGGGATACGCAGTATTTT.

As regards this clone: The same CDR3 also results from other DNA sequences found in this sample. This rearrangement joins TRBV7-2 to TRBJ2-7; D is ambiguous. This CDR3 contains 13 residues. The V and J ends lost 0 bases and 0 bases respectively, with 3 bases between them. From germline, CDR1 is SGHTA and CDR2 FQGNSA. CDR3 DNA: TGTGCCAGCAGCTTAGCCTTCTCCTACGAGCAGTACTTC. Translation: CASSLAFSYEQYF.